The 18 T cell receptor beta chains below were found in one sample sequenced in a study of cytomegalovirus exposure and HLA in healthy donors. PCR primers comprised 60 Vbeta and 13 Jbeta primers. TCRdb's copy holds only in-frame clones and misses some; the assay was immunoSEQ multiplex PCR. The sample lists some 150,000 clones, about 79% occurring once. The sample comprised PBMCs. The receptors were gathered from a female donor in good health and CMV-seronegative.

The chain employs TRBV6-5 and TRBJ1-2; no clear D. This CDR3 contains 13 residues. Germline CDR1 is MNHEY and CDR2 is SVGAGI. V gave up 2 bases and J gave up 4 bases, with 8 bases separating them. CDR3: CASSYASSYGYTF. DNA of the CDR3: TGTGCCAGCAGTTACGCCAGTTCCTATGGCTACACCTTC.

V usage is TRBV7-9 and J usage is TRBJ1-5, with D maybe TRBD1 (5 bases). This CDR3 spans 14 amino acids. Germline V gene sequence: CDR1 SEHNR, CDR2 FQNEAQ (reference sequence). Between the trimmed V and J ends, which lost 10 bases and 0 bases, there was a span of 13 bases. The CDR3 nucleotides read TGTGCCACCGCCCAGGGTTATAGCAATCAGCCCCAGCATTTT. As protein: CATAQGYSNQPQHF.

This chain links TRBV10-3 with TRBJ2-1; D gene uncertain. In germline, CDR1 is ENHRY, CDR2 SYGVKD. The CDR3 extends over 15 amino acids. Trimming left V 0 bases short and J 0 bases short, with 6 bases between. Here the CDR3 reads CAISESPGSYNEQFF. The DNA for the CDR3 is TGTGCCATCAGTGAGTCCCCAGGCTCCTACAATGAGCAGTTCTTC.

This clone was seen a few times. V usage is TRBV13 and J usage is TRBJ2-6; 8 bases map to TRBD1. With V trimmed by 3 bases and J by 4 bases, 14 bases remained unmatched. The CDR3 is 19 amino acids. Germline CDR1 is PRHDT and CDR2 is FYEKMQ (reference sequence). In nucleotides, the CDR3 is TGTGCCAGCAGCTTTTTACCCAGGGGGCGCCACTCGGGGGCCAACGTCCTGACTTTC. It codes for CASSFLPRGRHSGANVLTF.

This clone was seen a few times. V is TRBV19 and J is TRBJ1-1; the D is unclear. CDR3 length: 14 residues. Trimming stripped 5 bases from V and 7 bases from J, with 17 bases between. Germline CDR1 LNHDA, CDR2 SQIVND (reference sequence). CDR3 in DNA: TGTGCCAGTAGTTTTTTAGGAGGAGGGCTTGAAGCTTTCTTT. It codes for CASSFLGGGLEAFF.

The J gene is TRBJ2-5, the V gene TRBV29-1; D gene unclear. V gave up 7 bases and J gave up 5 bases, with 14 bases separating them. CDR1 and CDR2 (germline): SQVTM, ANQGSEA. CDR3 length: 12 amino acids. The chain's CDR3 is CSGLEVTETQYF. The CDR3 coding sequence is TGCAGCGGGCTCGAGGTAACGGAGACCCAGTACTTC.

The chain employs TRBV7-2 and TRBJ2-5, with D maybe TRBD2 (6 bases). The CDR3 has 15 amino acids. Deletions cut 11 bases from V and 4 bases from J, with 23 bases between. The germline V gene encodes CDR1 SGHTA and CDR2 FQGNSA. The CDR3 loop reads CAFDGVLATGETQYF. Written as DNA, the CDR3 is TGTGCCTTCGATGGGGTCCTAGCGACCGGAGAGACCCAGTACTTC.

The V call is TRBV5-8, the J call TRBJ1-2; D may be TRBD1 (6 bases). Looked up from germline, CDR1 is SGHTS and CDR2 is YDEGEE. Trimming left V 4 bases short and J 8 bases short, with 12 bases between. The CDR3 sequence is 12 residues long. CDR3 in DNA: TGTGCCAGCAGCAGTCCAGGGGAGGGCTACACCTTC. It encodes CASSSPGEGYTF.

For this clone: Compared with germline, one end of the junction differs, possibly owing to a read error. V gene TRBV7-3 combines with J gene TRBJ2-6, with D possibly matching TRBD1 (5 bases). This CDR3 contains 15 residues. CDR1 SGHTA and CDR2 FQGTGA come from the germline V gene. The CDR3 sequence is CASSFGGTGANGLTF. The CDR3 DNA reads TGTGCCAGCAGCTTTGGTGGAACTGGGGCCAACGGCCTGACTTTC.

The CDR3 reads CASSSRGLVSGANVLTF. The CDR3 coding sequence is TGTGCCAGCAGCTCGCGGGGGTTGGTCTCTGGGGCCAACGTCCTGACTTTC. The V and J genes are TRBV5-4 and TRBJ2-6; 7 nucleotides align to TRBD2. CDR1 and CDR2 from the germline V gene are SGHNT and YYREEE (reference sequence). The CDR3 is 17 amino acids. J was trimmed by 0 bases and V by 3 bases; bases with no gene match: 6.

The chain joins TRBV6-5 to TRBJ2-1; 8 bases line up with TRBD2. V trimming: 10 bases; J trimming: 3 bases; junction bases outside the gene matches: 8. Germline CDR1 and CDR2: MNHEY and SVGAGI. This CDR3 comprises 14 residues. The CDR3 DNA sequence: TGTGCCACTGCGGGGGGTCTACTCTACAATGAGCAGTTCTTC. Amino acid sequence: CATAGGLLYNEQFF.

The genes are TRBV5-1 and TRBJ1-5; weak D call: TRBD1 (6 bases). This CDR3 region has 15 residues. In germline, CDR1 is SGHRS, CDR2 YFSETQ. The V and J ends lost 0 bases and 5 bases respectively, with 12 bases between them. CDR3 bases: TGCGCCAGCAGCTTGGGAGCGGCAGGGGATCAGCCCCAGCATTTT. This sequence encodes CASSLGAAGDQPQHF.

The J gene is TRBJ2-3, the V gene TRBV6-6; 7 bases map to TRBD2. CDR3 length: 15 amino acids. J gave up 3 bases and V 2 bases, and 5 bases lay outside the gene matches. Germline assignment: CDR1 MNHNY and CDR2 SVGAGI (reference sequence). The CDR3 nucleotides are TGTGCCAGCAGTTACATGGGGGGGAGGACAGATACGCAGTATTTT. Encoded protein: CASSYMGGRTDTQYF.

This clone has only a few counts. This sequence joins TRBV14 and TRBJ2-6; 8 nucleotides align to TRBD1. After removal of 1 base from V and 0 bases from J, the junction contained 17 bases not matched to a gene. The CDR3 covers 22 residues. CDR1 and CDR2 (germline): SGHDN, FVKESK. The CDR3 sequence: CASSQGKPGQVATSSGANVLTF. The CDR3 region has the DNA TGTGCCAGCAGCCAAGGAAAGCCGGGACAGGTTGCGACCAGCTCTGGGGCCAACGTCCTGACTTTC.

V is TRBV23-1 and J is TRBJ2-7; D not certain. TRBV23-1 is labeled an ORF, and its function is uncertain. This CDR3 is built from 13 residues. V was trimmed by 6 bases and J by 3 bases, leaving 12 bases between them. The DNA for the CDR3 is TGCGCCAGCAGACAGTCTGTGGACTACGAGCAGTACTTC. Protein sequence: CASRQSVDYEQYF.

This rearrangement joins TRBV30 to TRBJ2-5; TRBD1 matches 8 bases. The CDR3 runs to 12 residues. Germline-derived CDR1 and CDR2 are GTSNPN and SVGIG (reference sequence). J gave up 5 bases and V 4 bases, and 3 bases lay outside the gene matches. Here the CDR3 DNA reads TGTGCCTGGAACAGGGGGTCGGAGACCCAGTACTTC. This translates into CAWNRGSETQYF.

The V call is TRBV29-1, the J call TRBJ1-1, with TRBD1 as a possible D gene (6 bases). Germline CDR1 reads SQVTM; CDR2 reads ANQGSEA. Between the trimmed V and J ends, which lost 8 bases and 1 base, there was a span of 17 bases. This CDR3 is built from 14 residues. The CDR3 is CSLKVDSGNTEAFF. CDR3 nucleotides: TGCAGCCTTAAGGTGGACAGTGGGAACACTGAAGCTTTCTTT.

In nucleotides, the CDR3 is TGTGCCAGCAGCTACGGGACAGGGCTAAGGAATGAGCAGTTCTTC. Its protein product is CASSYGTGLRNEQFF. The V call is TRBV6-1, the J call TRBJ2-1; 9 positions agree with TRBD1. CDR1 is MNHNS, CDR2 SASEGT, per germline. J lost 7 bases, V lost 6 bases, and 10 bases had no gene match. There are 15 residues in the CDR3.